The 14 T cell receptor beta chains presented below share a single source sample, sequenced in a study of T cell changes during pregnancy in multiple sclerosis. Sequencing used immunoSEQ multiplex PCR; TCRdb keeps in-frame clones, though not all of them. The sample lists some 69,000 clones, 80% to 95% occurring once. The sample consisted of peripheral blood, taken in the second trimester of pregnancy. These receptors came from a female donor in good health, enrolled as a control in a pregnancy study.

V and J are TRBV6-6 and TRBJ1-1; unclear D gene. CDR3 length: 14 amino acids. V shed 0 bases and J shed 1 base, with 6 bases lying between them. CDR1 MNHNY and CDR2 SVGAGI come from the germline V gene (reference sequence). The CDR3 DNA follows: TGTGCCAGCAGTTACTCTGAGGGGAACACTGAAGCTTTCTTT. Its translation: CASSYSEGNTEAFF.

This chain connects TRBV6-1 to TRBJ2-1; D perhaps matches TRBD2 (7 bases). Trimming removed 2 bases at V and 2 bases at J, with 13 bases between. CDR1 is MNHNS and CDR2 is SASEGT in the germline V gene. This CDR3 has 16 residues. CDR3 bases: TGTGCCAGCAGTGAATTTGGGGGGGCCGCCTACAATGAGCAGTTCTTC. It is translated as CASSEFGGAAYNEQFF.

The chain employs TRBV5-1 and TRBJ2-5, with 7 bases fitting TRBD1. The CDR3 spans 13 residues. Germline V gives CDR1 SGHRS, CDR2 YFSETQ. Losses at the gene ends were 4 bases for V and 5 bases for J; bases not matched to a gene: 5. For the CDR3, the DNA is TGCGCCAGCAGCCTGACAGGGCGGGAGACCCAGTACTTC. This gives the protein CASSLTGRETQYF.

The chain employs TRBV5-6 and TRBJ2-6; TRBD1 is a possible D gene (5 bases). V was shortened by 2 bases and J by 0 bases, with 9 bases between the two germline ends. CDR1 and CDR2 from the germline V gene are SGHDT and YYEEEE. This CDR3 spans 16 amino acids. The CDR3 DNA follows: TGTGCCAGCAGCTTTTTGACAGTCTCTGGGGCCAACGTCCTGACTTTC. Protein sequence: CASSFLTVSGANVLTF. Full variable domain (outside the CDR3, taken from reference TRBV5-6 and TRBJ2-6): DAGVTQSPTHLIKTRGQQVTLRCSPKSGHDTVSWYQQALGQGPQFIFQYYEEEERQRGNFPDRFSGHQFPNYSSELNVNALLLGDSALYLCASSFLTVSGANVLTFGAGSRLTVL.

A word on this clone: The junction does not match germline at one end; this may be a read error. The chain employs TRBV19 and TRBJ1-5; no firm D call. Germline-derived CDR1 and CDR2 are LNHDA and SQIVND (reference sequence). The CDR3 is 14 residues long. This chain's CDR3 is CASSIGGVGQPQHF. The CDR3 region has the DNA TGTGCCAGTAGCATAGGAGGCGTTGGTCAGCCCCAGCATTTT.

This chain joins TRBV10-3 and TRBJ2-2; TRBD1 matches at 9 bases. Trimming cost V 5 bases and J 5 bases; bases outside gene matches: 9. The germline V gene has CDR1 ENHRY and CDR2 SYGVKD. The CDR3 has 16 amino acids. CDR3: CAISTGTGLNTGELFF. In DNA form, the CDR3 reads TGTGCCATCAGTACCGGGACAGGGCTAAATACCGGGGAGCTGTTTTTT.

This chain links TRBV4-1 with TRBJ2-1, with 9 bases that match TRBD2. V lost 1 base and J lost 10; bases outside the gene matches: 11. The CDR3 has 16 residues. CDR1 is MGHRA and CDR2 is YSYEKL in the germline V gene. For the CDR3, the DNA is TGCGCCAGCAGCCAAGGCCTAGCGGGAAGTCTACCCGAGCAGTTCTTC. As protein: CASSQGLAGSLPEQFF.

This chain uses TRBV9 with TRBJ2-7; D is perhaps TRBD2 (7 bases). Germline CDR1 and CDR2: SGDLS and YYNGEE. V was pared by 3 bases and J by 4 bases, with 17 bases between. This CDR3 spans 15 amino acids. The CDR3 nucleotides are TGTGCCAGCAGCGAAGGGGGGGCCCTCCTATACGAGCAGTACTTC. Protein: CASSEGGALLYEQYF.

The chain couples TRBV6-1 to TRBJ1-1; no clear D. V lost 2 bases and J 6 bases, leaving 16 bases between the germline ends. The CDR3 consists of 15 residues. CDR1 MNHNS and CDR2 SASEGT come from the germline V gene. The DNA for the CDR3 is TGTGCCAGCAGTGAACGCGGGATCGATTGGGCTGAAGCTTTCTTT. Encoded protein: CASSERGIDWAEAFF.

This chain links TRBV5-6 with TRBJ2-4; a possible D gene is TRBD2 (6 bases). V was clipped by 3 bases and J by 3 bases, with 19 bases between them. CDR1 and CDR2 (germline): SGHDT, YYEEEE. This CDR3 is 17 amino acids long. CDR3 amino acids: CASSWEAASFGKNIQYF. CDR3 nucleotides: TGTGCCAGCAGCTGGGAGGCGGCTAGTTTTGGCAAAAACATTCAGTACTTC.

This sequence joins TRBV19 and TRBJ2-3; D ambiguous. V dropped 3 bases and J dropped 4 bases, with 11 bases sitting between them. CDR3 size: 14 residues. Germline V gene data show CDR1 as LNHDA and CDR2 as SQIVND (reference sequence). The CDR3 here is CASSISSQPDTQYF. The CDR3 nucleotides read TGTGCCAGTAGTATCTCTAGTCAGCCAGATACGCAGTATTTT. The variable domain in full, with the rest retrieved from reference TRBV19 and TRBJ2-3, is DGGITQSPKYLFRKEGQNVTLSCEQNLNHDAMYWYRQDPGQGLRLIYYSQIVNDFQKGDIAEGYSVSREKKESFPLTVTSAQKNPTAFYLCASSISSQPDTQYFGPGTRLTVL.

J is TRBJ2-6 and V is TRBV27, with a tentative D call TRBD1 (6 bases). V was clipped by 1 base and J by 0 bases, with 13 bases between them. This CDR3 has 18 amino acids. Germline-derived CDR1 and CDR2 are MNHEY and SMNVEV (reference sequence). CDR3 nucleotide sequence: TGTGCCAGCAGTTTATTCAGACAGGTCGCCTCTGGGGCCAACGTCCTGACTTTC. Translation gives CASSLFRQVASGANVLTF.

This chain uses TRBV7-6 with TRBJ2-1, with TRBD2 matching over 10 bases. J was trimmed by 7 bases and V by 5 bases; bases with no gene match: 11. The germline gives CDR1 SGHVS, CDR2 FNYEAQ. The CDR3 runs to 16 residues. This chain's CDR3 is CASSLTVAGGSNEQFF. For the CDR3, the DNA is TGTGCCAGCAGCCTCACCGTAGCGGGAGGAAGTAATGAGCAGTTCTTC. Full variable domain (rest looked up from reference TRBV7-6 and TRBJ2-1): GAGVSQSPRYKVTKRGQDVALRCDPISGHVSLYWYRQALGQGPEFLTYFNYEAQQDKSGLPNDRFSAERPEGSISTLTIQRTEQRDSAMYRCASSLTVAGGSNEQFFGPGTRLTVL.

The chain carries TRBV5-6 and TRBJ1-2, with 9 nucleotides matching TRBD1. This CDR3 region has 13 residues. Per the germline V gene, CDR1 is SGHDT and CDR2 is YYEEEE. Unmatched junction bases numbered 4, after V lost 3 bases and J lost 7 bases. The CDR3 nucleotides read TGTGCCAGCAGCTCGGGACAGGGCGGTGGCTACACCTTC. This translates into CASSSGQGGGYTF.